The following is a T cell receptor beta chain sequence with its context. This sample was included in a study of blood T cell repertoires in COVID-19. Overall study context: PBMCs, B-cell-depleted T cells, or T cells provided the cDNA or gDNA that made up the material.

Trimming stripped 3 bases from V and 10 bases from J, with 16 bases between. The CDR3 consists of 14 residues. CDR1 and CDR2 from the germline V gene are LNHDA and SQIVND (reference sequence). Data came from immunoSEQ multiplex PCR; TCRdb stores just in-frame clones and leaves some out. The table lists some 240,000 clones, over 60% of them singletons. This chain links TRBV19 with TRBJ2-1; possibly TRBD2 for D (6 bases). Material: peripheral blood. The sequence derives from a woman aged 70-85 years with acute or convalescent COVID-19. The CDR3 bases are TGTGCCAGTAGTATGGAAACGGGGGTACGAGAGCAGTTCTTC. It encodes CASSMETGVREQFF.